This T cell receptor beta chain appears in the sequencing data of a study of beta chain features in type 1 diabetes. Background on the study: Regarding age, gender and cell yields, patients proved similar to healthy donors. Study-wide findings and caveats: Among all four CD4+ subsets, Type 1 diabetes patients had TCRB CDR3s that were moderately but significantly shorter. Fewer junction insertions and more nucleotide deletions appeared in type 1 diabetes patients. Researchers reported that naive, central memory and Treg TCRB repertoires appeared more similar in patients than in healthy donors.

cDNA synthesis used the whole RNA isolate, giving expressed TCRB sequences. Assay used: immunoSEQ multiplex PCR; TCRdb lists only in-frame clones, some missing. The repertoire holds 150,000 to 200,000 clones, with around 63% as singletons. This clone has just a few counts. Its cognate antigen is unknown. The V end lost 3 bases, the J end lost 6 bases, and 1 base lay between the germline ends. CDR1 SGHTA and CDR2 FQGNSA come from the germline V gene. The CDR3 contains 10 residues. All of the sorted populations showed purity greater than 95%. The source of this sequence is a man aged 25 to 45 with type 1 diabetes. V gene TRBV7-2 combines with J gene TRBJ2-3; the D is unclear. The sequenced material came from naive CD4+ T cells from blood. Here the CDR3 DNA reads TGTGCCAGCAGCTTGGATACGCAGTATTTT. This sequence encodes CASSLDTQYF.